The 14 T cell receptor beta chains presented below share a single source sample, sequenced in a study of T cell responses to AZD1222 COVID-19 vaccine. This table comes from immunoSEQ multiplex PCR, and its TCRdb copy is limited to in-frame clones, with some not included. The sample lists about 69,000 clones, around 78% occurring once. The sequencing used peripheral blood, collected 28 days after the second AZD1222 dose. The source of these receptors is an adult who received the AZD1222 COVID-19 vaccine.

J is TRBJ2-7 and V is TRBV2, with 8 bases lining up with TRBD2. J lost 5 bases, V lost 7 bases, and 10 bases had no gene match. There are 14 residues in the CDR3. Germline values: CDR1 SNHLY, CDR2 FYNNEI. CDR3 bases: TGTGCCAGCACCCGGGGGGGTCAGGCGAACGAGCAGTACTTC. Protein sequence: CASTRGGQANEQYF.

This chain connects TRBV5-4 to TRBJ2-3, with D tentatively TRBD1 (6 bases). The length of the CDR3 is 14 residues. CDR1 and CDR2 from the germline V gene are SGHNT and YYREEE (reference sequence). Deletions cut 3 bases from V and 2 bases from J, with 10 bases between. CDR3 bases: TGTGCCAGCAGCTGGGACATATTCACAGATACGCAGTATTTT. This translates into CASSWDIFTDTQYF.

V gene TRBV6-4 combines with J gene TRBJ1-1; 9 bases are a match to TRBD1. CDR3 length: 14 amino acids. The ends lost 6 bases at V and 4 bases at J; junction bases unmatched: 6. The V gene's germline CDR1 is MRHNA and CDR2 SNTAGT. The CDR3 spells CASRRTGERTEAFF. The DNA for the CDR3 is TGTGCCAGCAGACGGACAGGGGAGCGCACTGAAGCTTTCTTT.

V usage is TRBV27 and J usage is TRBJ1-6; weak D call: TRBD1 (5 bases). Trimming pared 5 bases from V and 10 bases from J, leaving 12 bases between. The germline V gene encodes CDR1 MNHEY and CDR2 SMNVEV (reference sequence). This CDR3 is built from 13 residues. The CDR3 coding sequence is TGTGCCAGCAGTCCAGACCAGGGATCACCCCTCCACTTT. Its translation is CASSPDQGSPLHF.

The chain recombines TRBV25-1 with TRBJ1-2; 7 bases align to TRBD1. With V trimmed by 4 bases and J by 4 bases, 3 bases remained unmatched. CDR3 length equals 13 residues. Germline assignment: CDR1 MGHDK and CDR2 SYGVNS. CDR3 region: CASSGDSFYGYTF. For the CDR3, the DNA is TGTGCCAGCAGTGGGGACAGTTTCTATGGCTACACCTTC.

The chain carries TRBV5-1 and TRBJ1-6; D is unclear. In germline, CDR1 is SGHRS, CDR2 YFSETQ. The V end lost 0 bases, the J end lost 8 bases, and 12 bases lay between the germline ends. The CDR3 loop spans 15 amino acids. The DNA for the CDR3 is TGCGCCAGCAGCTTGGCCGGGCCGACCTATTCACCCCTCCACTTT. This translates into CASSLAGPTYSPLHF.

The chain joins TRBV10-3 to TRBJ1-1, with D hard to call. V was trimmed by 10 bases and J by 4 bases, leaving 16 bases between them. Germline V gives CDR1 ENHRY, CDR2 SYGVKD. There are 13 residues in the CDR3. For the CDR3, the DNA is TGTGCCACCCAGGACGAATTTGGCACTGAAGCTTTCTTT. Residues: CATQDEFGTEAFF.

A few counts support this clone. V usage is TRBV25-1 and J usage is TRBJ2-6; TRBD1 agrees at 9 bases. J gave up 2 bases and V 4 bases, and 3 bases lay outside the gene matches. The CDR3 totals 16 residues. CDR1 is MGHDK, CDR2 SYGVNS, per germline. CDR3 DNA sequence: TGTGCCAGCAGTGGCAGGGACAGGGCTGGGGCCAACGTCCTGACTTTC. It translates to CASSGRDRAGANVLTF.

The V and J genes are TRBV6-4 and TRBJ2-1; D is perhaps TRBD1 (5 bases). This CDR3 region has 13 residues. V lost 6 bases, J lost 5 bases, and 11 bases lay in between. Germline CDR1 and CDR2: MRHNA and SNTAGT. CDR3 in DNA: TGTGCCAGCAGCCAGGGTGGTCACAATGAGCAGTTCTTC. This codes for CASSQGGHNEQFF.

A single count supports this clone. The chain combines TRBV5-1 with TRBJ2-7, with 9 bases that match TRBD1. The V and J ends lost 4 bases and 2 bases, in that order; junction bases with no gene match: 7. The CDR3 has 15 residues. Germline CDR1 and CDR2: SGHRS and YFSETQ. The CDR3 sequence: CASSRRTGDPYEQYF. The DNA for the CDR3 is TGCGCCAGCAGCCGTCGGACAGGGGATCCCTACGAGCAGTACTTC.

The chain carries TRBV5-1 and TRBJ2-5; D not certain. Germline CDR1 and CDR2: SGHRS and YFSETQ. The V end lost 0 bases, the J end lost 7 bases, and 4 bases lay between the germline ends. The CDR3 loop spans 11 amino acids. CDR3 amino acids: CASSLEATQYF. CDR3 DNA: TGCGCCAGCAGCTTGGAGGCGACCCAGTACTTC.

This clone was observed a few times. The V and J genes are TRBV5-5 and TRBJ1-3; TRBD1 might be the D (5 bases). The CDR3 is 15 amino acids. From germline, CDR1 is SGHKS and CDR2 YYEKEE (reference sequence). Trimming pared 4 bases from V and 0 bases from J, leaving 11 bases between. The CDR3 region has the DNA TGTGCCAGCAGCGAGGACCAGGGCTCTGGAAACACCATATATTTT. This encodes CASSEDQGSGNTIYF.

CDR3 sequence (DNA): TGTGCCATCAGTGAGCCGAGGTCTCAAGATACGCAGTATTTT. Translating gives CAISEPRSQDTQYF. V gene TRBV10-3 combines with J gene TRBJ2-3; no reliable D call. This CDR3 contains 14 residues. Trimming shortened V by 2 bases and J by 5 bases, and 11 bases separated the two germline ends. CDR1 is ENHRY, CDR2 SYGVKD, per germline.

This clone was seen just once. The rearrangement joins TRBV7-9 to TRBJ1-1; D may be TRBD1 (6 bases). This CDR3 is 16 amino acids long. Trimming removed 5 bases from V and 4 bases from J, with 20 bases in between. In germline, CDR1 is SEHNR, CDR2 FQNEAQ (reference sequence). The CDR3 DNA follows: TGTGCCAGCAGCACCAACAGGGCCGTGGGGGGCACTGAAGCTTTCTTT. Its protein is CASSTNRAVGGTEAFF. Complete variable domain (other parts from reference TRBV7-9 and TRBJ1-1): DTGVSQNPRHKITKRGQNVTFRCDPISEHNRLYWYRQTLGQGPEFLTYFQNEAQLEKSRLLSDRFSAERPKGSFSTLEIQRTEQGDSAMYLCASSTNRAVGGTEAFFGQGTRLTVV.